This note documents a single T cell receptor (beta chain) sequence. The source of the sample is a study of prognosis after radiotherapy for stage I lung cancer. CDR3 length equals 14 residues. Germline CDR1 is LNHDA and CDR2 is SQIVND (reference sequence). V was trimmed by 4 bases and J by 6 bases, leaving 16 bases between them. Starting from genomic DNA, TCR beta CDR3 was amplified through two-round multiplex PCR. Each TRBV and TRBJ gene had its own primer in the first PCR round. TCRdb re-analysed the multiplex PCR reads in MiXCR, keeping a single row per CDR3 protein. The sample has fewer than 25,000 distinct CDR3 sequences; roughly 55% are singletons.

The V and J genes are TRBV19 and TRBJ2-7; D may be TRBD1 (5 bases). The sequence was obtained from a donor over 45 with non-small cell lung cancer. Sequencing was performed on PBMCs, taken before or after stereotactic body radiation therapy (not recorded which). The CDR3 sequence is CASSTQQGVGEQYF. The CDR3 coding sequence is TGTGCCAGTAGTACCCAGCAGGGTGTGGGCGAGCAGTACTTC.